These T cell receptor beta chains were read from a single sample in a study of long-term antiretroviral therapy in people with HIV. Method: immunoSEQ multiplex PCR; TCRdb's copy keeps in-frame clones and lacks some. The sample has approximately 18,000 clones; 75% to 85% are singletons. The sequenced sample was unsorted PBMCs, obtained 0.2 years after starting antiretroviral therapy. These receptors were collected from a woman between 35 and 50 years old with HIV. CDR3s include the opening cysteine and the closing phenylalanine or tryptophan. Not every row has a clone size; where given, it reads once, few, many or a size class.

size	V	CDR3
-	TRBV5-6	CASSSDRRRHEQYF
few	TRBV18	CASSPPGTDTGELFF
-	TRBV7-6	CASSERQGAYEQYF
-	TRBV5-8	CASSLARNTEAFF
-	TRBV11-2	CASSLGGDLVRADTQYF
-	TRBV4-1	CASSQDAGTEAFF
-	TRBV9	CASSLGMGYTF
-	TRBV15	CATSRGDYPASGRGGADTQYF
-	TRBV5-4	CASSLAVEGAVGYTF
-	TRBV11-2	CASSAGTSKETQYF
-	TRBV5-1	CASSEGHEAFF
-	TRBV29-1	CSARLVTYNEQFF
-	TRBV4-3	CASSRDRESYEQYF
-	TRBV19	CASSSDRRNQPQHF
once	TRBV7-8	CASSLGAGSSVGGGYTF
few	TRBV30	CAWSVQGLDRGLGEQFF
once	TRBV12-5	CASGLPPLDTQYF
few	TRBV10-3	CAISESSTIDYGYTF
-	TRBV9	CASSVVGGSTYNEQFF
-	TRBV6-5	CASSYARGAYEQYF
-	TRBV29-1	CSVGREETQYF
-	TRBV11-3	CASSSITGGRVYEQYF